This TCR beta chain was recorded in a study of cytomegalovirus exposure and HLA in healthy donors. Broader study findings: The investigators catalogued 150 to 200 TCR beta chains as cytomegalovirus-associated. A later analysis, which compared TCR beta chains of equal frequency, found the HLA-associated ones more clonally expanded. Analyses of presence and absence presupposed an approximately uniform sequencing depth across donors.

A multiplex PCR was run with 60 Vbeta primers and 13 Jbeta primers. TCRdb's copy holds only in-frame clones and misses some; the assay was immunoSEQ multiplex PCR. The sample comprises approximately 170,000 clones, roughly 79% of which are singletons, and 1% rests with the top ten. CDR1 and CDR2 from the germline V gene are MNHNS and SASEGT. CDR3 length: 16 residues. V was clipped by 2 bases and J by 2 bases, with 15 bases between them. On this clone: Its antigen is still unknown.

The receptor's source is a woman aged 40 to 50 in good health and CMV-seronegative. Sequencing input: PBMCs. The gene calls are TRBV6-1 and TRBJ2-5; possibly TRBD2 for D (5 bases). The CDR3 loop is CASSEPRGVKQETQYF. The CDR3 DNA is TGTGCCAGCAGTGAACCCCGGGGAGTAAAACAAGAGACCCAGTACTTC.